One and the same sample provided the 10 T cell receptor beta chains below, sequenced in a study of shared clonotypes between healthy human individuals. Cells designated naive CD8 were CD45RO-negative and were positively selected for CCR7, with terminally differentiated effector memory CD45RA+ cells excluded. Sequencing was performed with immunoSEQ multiplex PCR; in TCRdb, only in-frame clones are kept and a portion is missing. The data contain approximately 2,200,000 clones, about 92% of them singletons. Sequenced: naive CD8+ T cells from PBMCs. The origin of the receptors is a man in his late teens or twenties in good health. Some clones in this sample may be carry-over from other donors' samples.

V and J are TRBV4-1 and TRBJ2-7; either TRBD1 or TRBD2 may supply D (5 bases each). The V gene lost 0 bases and the J gene lost 2 bases, with 11 bases spanning the gap. Germline V lookup: CDR1 MGHRA, CDR2 YSYEKL. The length of the CDR3 is 15 residues. The CDR3 coding sequence is TGCGCCAGCAGCCAAGATCGGGGCAAAGCCTACGAGCAGTACTTC. Amino acid sequence: CASSQDRGKAYEQYF.

This chain joins TRBV6-6 and TRBJ1-3; D is unclear. CDR1 is MNHNY and CDR2 is SVGAGI in the germline V gene (reference sequence). The CDR3 totals 13 residues. Trimming took off 9 bases at V and 4 bases at J, with 13 bases between the two ends. The CDR3 nucleotides are TGTGCCAGTCTTAAAGGGTTCGGAAACACCATATATTTT. Amino acids: CASLKGFGNTIYF.

The chain carries TRBV27 and TRBJ2-1; a possible D gene is TRBD1 (6 bases). The germline V gene encodes CDR1 MNHEY and CDR2 SMNVEV (reference sequence). The V and J ends lost 3 bases and 7 bases respectively, with 10 bases between them. CDR3 length: 13 amino acids. Here the CDR3 DNA reads TGTGCCAGCAGTTTCTATACAGGGAATGAGCAGTTCTTC. This encodes CASSFYTGNEQFF.

The chain joins TRBV5-1 to TRBJ2-7, with a weak D call TRBD2 (6 bases). From germline, CDR1 is SGHRS and CDR2 YFSETQ. The V end was cut by 2 bases, the J end by 4 bases, with 19 bases between. The CDR3 sequence is 16 residues long. The chain's CDR3 is CASSFFSGRGDYEQYF. The CDR3 nucleotides read TGCGCCAGCAGCTTTTTCTCAGGGCGCGGGGATTACGAGCAGTACTTC.

Comment on this clone: At the DNA level, this CDR3 is encoded by other sequences in the same sample as well. The chain combines TRBV6-5 with TRBJ2-1; D possibly corresponds to TRBD2 (7 bases). Germline assignment: CDR1 MNHEY and CDR2 SVGAGI. The CDR3 has 13 amino acids. Trimming removed 2 bases at V and 6 bases at J, with 8 bases between. The CDR3 loop is CASSYRGGNEQFF. Written as DNA, the CDR3 is TGTGCCAGCAGTTACAGGGGGGGCAATGAGCAGTTCTTC.

This chain joins TRBV11-2 and TRBJ2-1, with D unresolved. V lost 0 bases and J lost 4, with 7 bases in between. In germline, CDR1 is SGHAT, CDR2 FQNNGV. The CDR3 length is 14 residues. CDR3 nucleotide sequence: TGTGCCAGCAGCTTAGAAACAGAATACAATGAGCAGTTCTTC. Protein product: CASSLETEYNEQFF.

The chain couples TRBV29-1 to TRBJ2-5, with TRBD1 identical over 10 bases. The trim removed 8 bases at V and 3 bases at J, leaving 3 bases unmatched. The CDR3 is made up of 12 amino acids. Germline assignment: CDR1 SQVTM and CDR2 ANQGSEA. CDR3: CSTGQGEETQYF. Here the CDR3 DNA reads TGCAGCACAGGACAGGGGGAAGAGACCCAGTACTTC.

The rearrangement links TRBV28 to TRBJ2-4; either TRBD1 or TRBD2 may fit D (6 bases each). From germline, CDR1 is MDHEN and CDR2 SYDVKM. The germline V and J ends were trimmed by 7 bases and 4 bases, with 20 bases remaining between them. The CDR3 is 16 amino acids. The DNA of the CDR3 is TGTGCCAGCACCTCAAGGTCTGGGGGGCCTAAAAACATTCAGTACTTC. It is translated as CASTSRSGGPKNIQYF.

The rearrangement links TRBV30 to TRBJ1-1; D perhaps matches TRBD1 (5 bases). V lost 3 bases to trimming and J lost 5 bases, with 19 bases between them. Germline V gene data show CDR1 as GTSNPN and CDR2 as SVGIG (reference sequence). The CDR3 is made up of 15 amino acids. The CDR3 region has the DNA TGTGCCTGGAGAAGGGCTGGGGGGGTAGGAACTGAAGCTTTCTTT. As protein: CAWRRAGGVGTEAFF.

V usage is TRBV19 and J usage is TRBJ2-3, with 14 nucleotides matching TRBD2. V shed 4 bases, J shed 0 bases, and the junction held 3 bases outside the gene matches. Germline values: CDR1 LNHDA, CDR2 SQIVND (reference sequence). CDR3 size: 17 residues. This CDR3 is CASSSWTSGGSTDTQYF. The CDR3 nucleotides are TGTGCCAGTAGTAGCTGGACTAGCGGGGGGAGCACAGATACGCAGTATTTT.